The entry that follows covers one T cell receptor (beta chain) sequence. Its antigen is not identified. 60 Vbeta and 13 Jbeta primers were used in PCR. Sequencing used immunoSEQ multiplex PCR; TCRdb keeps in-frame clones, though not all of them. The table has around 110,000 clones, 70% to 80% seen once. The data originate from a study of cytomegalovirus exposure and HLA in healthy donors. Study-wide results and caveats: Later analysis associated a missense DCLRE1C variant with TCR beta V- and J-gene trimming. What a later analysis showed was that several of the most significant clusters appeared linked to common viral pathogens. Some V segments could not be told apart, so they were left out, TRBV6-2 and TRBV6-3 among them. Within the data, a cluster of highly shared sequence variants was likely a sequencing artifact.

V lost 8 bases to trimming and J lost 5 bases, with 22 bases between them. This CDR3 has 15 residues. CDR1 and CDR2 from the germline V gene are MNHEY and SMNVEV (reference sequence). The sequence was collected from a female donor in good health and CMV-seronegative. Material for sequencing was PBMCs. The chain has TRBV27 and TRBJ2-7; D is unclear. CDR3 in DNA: TGTGCCAGCGCCTGGGCGCCGCAGTTCTCGAACGAGCAGTACTTC. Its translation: CASAWAPQFSNEQYF.